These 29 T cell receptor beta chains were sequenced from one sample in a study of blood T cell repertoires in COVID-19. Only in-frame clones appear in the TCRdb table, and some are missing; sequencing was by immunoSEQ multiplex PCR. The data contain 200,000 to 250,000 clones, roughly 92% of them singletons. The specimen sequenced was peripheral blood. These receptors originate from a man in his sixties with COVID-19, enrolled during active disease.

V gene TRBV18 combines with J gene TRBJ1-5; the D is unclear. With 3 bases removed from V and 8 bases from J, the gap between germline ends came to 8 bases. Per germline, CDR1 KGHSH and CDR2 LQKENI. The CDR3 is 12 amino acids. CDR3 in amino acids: CASSPGEEPQHF. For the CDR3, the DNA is TGTGCCAGCTCACCCGGCGAGGAGCCCCAGCATTTT.

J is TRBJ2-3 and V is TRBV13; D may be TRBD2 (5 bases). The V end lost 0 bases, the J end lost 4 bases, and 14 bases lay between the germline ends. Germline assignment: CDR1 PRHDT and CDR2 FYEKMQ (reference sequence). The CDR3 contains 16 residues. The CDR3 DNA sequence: TGTGCCAGCAGCTTAGGCCTGAGGGTTTTGGCAGATACGCAGTATTTT. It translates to CASSLGLRVLADTQYF. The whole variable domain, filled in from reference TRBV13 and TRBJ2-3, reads AAGVIQSPRHLIKEKRETATLKCYPIPRHDTVYWYQQGPGQDPQFLISFYEKMQSDKGSIPDRFSAQQFSDYHSELNMSSLELGDSALYFCASSLGLRVLADTQYFGPGTRLTVL.

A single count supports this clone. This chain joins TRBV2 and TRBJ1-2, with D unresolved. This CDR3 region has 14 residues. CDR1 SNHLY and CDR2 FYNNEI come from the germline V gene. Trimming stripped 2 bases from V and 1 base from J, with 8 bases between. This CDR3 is CASSEYGNNYGYTF. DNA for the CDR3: TGTGCCAGCAGTGAATATGGCAATAACTATGGCTACACCTTC.

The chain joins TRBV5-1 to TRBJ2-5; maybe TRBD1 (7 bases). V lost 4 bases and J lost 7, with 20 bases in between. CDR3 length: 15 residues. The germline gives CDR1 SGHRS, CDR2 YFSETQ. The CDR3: CASSVGGQVVGTQYF. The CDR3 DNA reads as TGCGCCAGCAGCGTGGGAGGACAGGTTGTGGGGACCCAGTACTTC.

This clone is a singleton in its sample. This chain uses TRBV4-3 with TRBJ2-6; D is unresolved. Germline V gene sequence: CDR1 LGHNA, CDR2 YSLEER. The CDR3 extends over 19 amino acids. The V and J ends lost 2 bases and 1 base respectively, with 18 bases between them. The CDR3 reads CASSQQSSLRVSGANVLTF. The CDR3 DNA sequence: TGCGCCAGCAGCCAACAGAGTTCTCTTCGGGTTTCTGGGGCCAACGTCCTGACTTTC.

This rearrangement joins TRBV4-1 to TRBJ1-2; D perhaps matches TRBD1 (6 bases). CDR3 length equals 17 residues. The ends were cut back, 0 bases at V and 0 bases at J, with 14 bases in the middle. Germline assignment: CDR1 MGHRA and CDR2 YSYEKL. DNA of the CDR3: TGCGCCAGCAGCCAAGATCCGGGGGGCCTAACTAACTATGGCTACACCTTC. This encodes CASSQDPGGLTNYGYTF.

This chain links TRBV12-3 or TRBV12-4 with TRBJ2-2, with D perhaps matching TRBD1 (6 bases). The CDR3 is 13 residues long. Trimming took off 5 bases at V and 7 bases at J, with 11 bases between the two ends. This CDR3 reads CASSGGAVGELFF. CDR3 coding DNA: TGTGCCAGCAGTGGGGGCGCGGTCGGGGAGCTGTTTTTT.

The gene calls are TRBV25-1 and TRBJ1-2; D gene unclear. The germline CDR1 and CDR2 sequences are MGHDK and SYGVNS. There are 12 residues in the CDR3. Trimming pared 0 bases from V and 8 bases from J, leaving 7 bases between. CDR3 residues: CASSEYFGGYTF. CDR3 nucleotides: TGTGCCAGCAGTGAATATTTCGGGGGCTACACCTTC.

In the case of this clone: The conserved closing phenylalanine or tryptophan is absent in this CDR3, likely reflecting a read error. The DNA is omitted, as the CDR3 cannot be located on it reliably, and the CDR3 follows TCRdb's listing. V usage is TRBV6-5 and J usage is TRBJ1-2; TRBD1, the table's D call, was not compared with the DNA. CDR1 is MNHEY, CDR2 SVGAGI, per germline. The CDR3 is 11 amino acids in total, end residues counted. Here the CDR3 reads CASSSTPMTGV.

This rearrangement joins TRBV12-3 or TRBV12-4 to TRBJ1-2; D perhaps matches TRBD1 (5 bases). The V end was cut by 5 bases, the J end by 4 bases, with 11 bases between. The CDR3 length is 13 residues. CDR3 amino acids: CASSDRSSYGYTF. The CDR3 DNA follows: TGTGCCAGCAGTGACAGATCTTCCTATGGCTACACCTTC.

Here the CDR3 DNA reads TGTGCCAGCAGCGAAGGGACAGCCACCGGGGAGCTGTTTTTT. Encoded protein: CASSEGTATGELFF. This chain joins TRBV5-5 and TRBJ2-2, with 7 bases lining up with TRBD1. CDR3 size: 14 residues. Trimming cost V 4 bases and J 4 bases; bases outside gene matches: 4. CDR1 and CDR2 (germline): SGHKS, YYEKEE (reference sequence). The whole variable domain, filled in from reference TRBV5-5 and TRBJ2-2, reads DAGVTQSPTHLIKTRGQQVTLRCSPISGHKSVSWYQQVLGQGPQFIFQYYEKEERGRGNFPDRFSARQFPNYSSELNVNALLLGDSALYLCASSEGTATGELFFGEGSRLTVL.

Here the CDR3 reads CASSQGASSPLHF. CDR3 in DNA: TGTGCCAGCAGTCAGGGGGCTAGTTCACCCCTCCACTTT. This chain links TRBV3-1 (or the pseudogene TRBV3-2) with TRBJ1-6; 8 bases map to TRBD1. Germline V gene sequence: CDR1 LGHDT, CDR2 YNNKEL (reference sequence). The CDR3 sequence is 13 residues long. V was pared by 6 bases and J by 9 bases, with 4 bases of the junction left unmatched.

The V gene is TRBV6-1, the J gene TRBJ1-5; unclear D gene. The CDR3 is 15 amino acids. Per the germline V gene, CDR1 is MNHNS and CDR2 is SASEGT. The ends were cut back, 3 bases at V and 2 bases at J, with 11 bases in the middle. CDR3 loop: CASSEQPYGNQPQHF. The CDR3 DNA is TGTGCCAGCAGTGAGCAACCCTACGGCAATCAGCCCCAGCATTTT.

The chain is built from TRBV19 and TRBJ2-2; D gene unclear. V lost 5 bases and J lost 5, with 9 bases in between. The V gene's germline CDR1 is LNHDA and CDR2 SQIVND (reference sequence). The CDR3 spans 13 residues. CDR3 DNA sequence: TGTGCCAGTAGTTACGACTTTACCGGGGAGCTGTTTTTT. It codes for CASSYDFTGELFF.

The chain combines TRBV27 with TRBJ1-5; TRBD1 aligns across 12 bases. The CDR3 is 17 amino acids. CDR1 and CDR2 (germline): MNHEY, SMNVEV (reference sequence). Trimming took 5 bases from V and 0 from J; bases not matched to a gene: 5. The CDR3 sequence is CASSALGQGASNQPQHF. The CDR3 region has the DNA TGTGCCAGCAGTGCGCTGGGACAGGGGGCTAGCAATCAGCCCCAGCATTTT.

The CDR3 sequence is CASSLTRGPTDTQYF. Here the CDR3 DNA reads TGTGCCAGCAGCTTAACGCGGGGGCCCACAGATACGCAGTATTTT. The genes are TRBV7-3 and TRBJ2-3; TRBD2 is a possible D gene (7 bases). V was trimmed by 0 bases and J by 2 bases, leaving 9 bases between them. This CDR3 has 15 amino acids. Germline V gene data show CDR1 as SGHTA and CDR2 as FQGTGA. Drawing the rest from reference TRBV7-3 and TRBJ2-3, the complete variable domain is GAGVSQTPSNKVTEKGKYVELRCDPISGHTALYWYRQSLGQGPEFLIYFQGTGAADDSGLPNDRFFAVRPEGSVSTLKIQRTERGDSAVYLCASSLTRGPTDTQYFGPGTRLTVL.

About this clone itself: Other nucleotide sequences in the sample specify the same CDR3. The CDR3 bases are TGCGCCAGCAGCTTGGGGACAGCCTACAATGAGCAGTTCTTC. Its protein product is CASSLGTAYNEQFF. The chain carries TRBV5-1 and TRBJ2-1; weak D call: TRBD1 (6 bases). The germline CDR1 and CDR2 sequences are SGHRS and YFSETQ. With 0 bases removed from V and 2 bases from J, the gap between germline ends came to 6 bases. The CDR3 spans 14 residues.

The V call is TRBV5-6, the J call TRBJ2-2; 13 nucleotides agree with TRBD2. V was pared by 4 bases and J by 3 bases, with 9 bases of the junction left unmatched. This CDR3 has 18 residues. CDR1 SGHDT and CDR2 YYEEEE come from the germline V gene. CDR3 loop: CASSPTGLAGVHTGELFF. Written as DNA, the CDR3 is TGTGCCAGCAGCCCCACAGGACTAGCGGGAGTCCACACCGGGGAGCTGTTTTTT. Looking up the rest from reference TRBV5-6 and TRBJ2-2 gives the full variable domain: DAGVTQSPTHLIKTRGQQVTLRCSPKSGHDTVSWYQQALGQGPQFIFQYYEEEERQRGNFPDRFSGHQFPNYSSELNVNALLLGDSALYLCASSPTGLAGVHTGELFFGEGSRLTVL.

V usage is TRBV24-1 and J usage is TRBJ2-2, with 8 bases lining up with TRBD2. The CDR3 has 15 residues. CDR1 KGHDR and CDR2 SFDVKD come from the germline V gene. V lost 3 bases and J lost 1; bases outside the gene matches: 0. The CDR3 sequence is CATSDSGRNTGELFF. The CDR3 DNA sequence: TGTGCCACCAGTGATAGCGGGAGGAACACCGGGGAGCTGTTTTTT.

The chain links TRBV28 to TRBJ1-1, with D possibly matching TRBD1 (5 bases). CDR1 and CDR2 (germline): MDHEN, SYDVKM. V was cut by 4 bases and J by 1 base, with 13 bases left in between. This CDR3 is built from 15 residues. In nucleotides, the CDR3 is TGTGCCAGCAGTTCAAGGACAAAAACGAACACTGAAGCTTTCTTT. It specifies CASSSRTKTNTEAFF.

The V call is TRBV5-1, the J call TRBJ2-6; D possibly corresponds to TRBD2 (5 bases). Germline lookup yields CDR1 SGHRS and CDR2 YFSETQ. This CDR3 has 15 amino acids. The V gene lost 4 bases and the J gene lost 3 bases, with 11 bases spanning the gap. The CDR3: CASSPRDGGANVLTF. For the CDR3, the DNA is TGCGCCAGCAGCCCCCGGGATGGTGGGGCCAACGTCCTGACTTTC.

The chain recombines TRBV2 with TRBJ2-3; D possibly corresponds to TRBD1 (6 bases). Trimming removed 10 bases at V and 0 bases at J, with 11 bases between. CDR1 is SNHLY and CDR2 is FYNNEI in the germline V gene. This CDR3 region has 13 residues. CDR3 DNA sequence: TGTGCCACCCGGACAGTAAGCACAGATACGCAGTATTTT. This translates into CATRTVSTDTQYF.

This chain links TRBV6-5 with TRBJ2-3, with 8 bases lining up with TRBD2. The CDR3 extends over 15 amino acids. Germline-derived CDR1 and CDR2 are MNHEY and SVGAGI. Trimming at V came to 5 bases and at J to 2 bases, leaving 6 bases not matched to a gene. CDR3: CASSTRTSTTDTQYF. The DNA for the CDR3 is TGTGCCAGCAGTACAAGGACTAGCACCACAGATACGCAGTATTTT.

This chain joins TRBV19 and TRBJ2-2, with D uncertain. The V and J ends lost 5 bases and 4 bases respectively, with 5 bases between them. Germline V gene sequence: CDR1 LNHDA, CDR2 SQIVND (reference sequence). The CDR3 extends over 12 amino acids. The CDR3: CASSRSTGELFF. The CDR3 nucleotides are TGTGCCAGTAGTCGTTCCACCGGGGAGCTGTTTTTT.

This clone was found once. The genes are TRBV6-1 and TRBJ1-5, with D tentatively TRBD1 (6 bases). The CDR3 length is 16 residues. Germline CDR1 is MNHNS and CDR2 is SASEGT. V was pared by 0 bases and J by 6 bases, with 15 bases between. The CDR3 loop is CASSEALPGVGQPQHF. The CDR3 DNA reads TGTGCCAGCAGTGAAGCGCTTCCAGGGGTGGGTCAGCCCCAGCATTTT.

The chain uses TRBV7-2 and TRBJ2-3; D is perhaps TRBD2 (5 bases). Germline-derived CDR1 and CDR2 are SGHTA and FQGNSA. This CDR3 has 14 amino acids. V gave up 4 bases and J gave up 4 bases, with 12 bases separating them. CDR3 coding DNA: TGTGCCAGCAGCTACCTCGGGGTTCCAGATACGCAGTATTTT. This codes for CASSYLGVPDTQYF. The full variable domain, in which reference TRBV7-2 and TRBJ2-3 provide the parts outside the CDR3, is GAGVSQSPSNKVTEKGKDVELRCDPISGHTALYWYRQSLGQGLEFLIYFQGNSAPDKSGLPSDRFSAERTGGSVSTLTIQRTQQEDSAVYLCASSYLGVPDTQYFGPGTRLTVL.

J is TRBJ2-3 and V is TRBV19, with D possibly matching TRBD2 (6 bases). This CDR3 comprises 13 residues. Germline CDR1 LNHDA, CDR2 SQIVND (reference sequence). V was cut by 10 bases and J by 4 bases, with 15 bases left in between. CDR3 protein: CATRGVASDTQYF. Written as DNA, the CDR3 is TGTGCCACGCGGGGAGTAGCCTCAGATACGCAGTATTTT.

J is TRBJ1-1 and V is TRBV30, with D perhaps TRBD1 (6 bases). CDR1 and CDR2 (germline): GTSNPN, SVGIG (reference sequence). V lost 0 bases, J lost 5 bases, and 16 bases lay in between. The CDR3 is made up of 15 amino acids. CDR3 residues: CAWSVLAQGRTEAFF. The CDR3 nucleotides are TGTGCCTGGAGTGTACTTGCCCAGGGGAGAACTGAAGCTTTCTTT. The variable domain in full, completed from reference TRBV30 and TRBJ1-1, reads SQTIHQWPATLVQPVGSPLSLECTVEGTSNPNLYWYRQAAGRGLQLLFYSVGIGQISSEVPQNLSASRPQDRQFILSSKKLLLSDSGFYLCAWSVLAQGRTEAFFGQGTRLTVV.

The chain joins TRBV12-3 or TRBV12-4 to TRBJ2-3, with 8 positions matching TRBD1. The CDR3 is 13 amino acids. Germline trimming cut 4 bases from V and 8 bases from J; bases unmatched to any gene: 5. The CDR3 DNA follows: TGTGCCAGCAGTTCCACAGGGGGAGGTACGCAGTATTTT. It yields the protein CASSSTGGGTQYF.